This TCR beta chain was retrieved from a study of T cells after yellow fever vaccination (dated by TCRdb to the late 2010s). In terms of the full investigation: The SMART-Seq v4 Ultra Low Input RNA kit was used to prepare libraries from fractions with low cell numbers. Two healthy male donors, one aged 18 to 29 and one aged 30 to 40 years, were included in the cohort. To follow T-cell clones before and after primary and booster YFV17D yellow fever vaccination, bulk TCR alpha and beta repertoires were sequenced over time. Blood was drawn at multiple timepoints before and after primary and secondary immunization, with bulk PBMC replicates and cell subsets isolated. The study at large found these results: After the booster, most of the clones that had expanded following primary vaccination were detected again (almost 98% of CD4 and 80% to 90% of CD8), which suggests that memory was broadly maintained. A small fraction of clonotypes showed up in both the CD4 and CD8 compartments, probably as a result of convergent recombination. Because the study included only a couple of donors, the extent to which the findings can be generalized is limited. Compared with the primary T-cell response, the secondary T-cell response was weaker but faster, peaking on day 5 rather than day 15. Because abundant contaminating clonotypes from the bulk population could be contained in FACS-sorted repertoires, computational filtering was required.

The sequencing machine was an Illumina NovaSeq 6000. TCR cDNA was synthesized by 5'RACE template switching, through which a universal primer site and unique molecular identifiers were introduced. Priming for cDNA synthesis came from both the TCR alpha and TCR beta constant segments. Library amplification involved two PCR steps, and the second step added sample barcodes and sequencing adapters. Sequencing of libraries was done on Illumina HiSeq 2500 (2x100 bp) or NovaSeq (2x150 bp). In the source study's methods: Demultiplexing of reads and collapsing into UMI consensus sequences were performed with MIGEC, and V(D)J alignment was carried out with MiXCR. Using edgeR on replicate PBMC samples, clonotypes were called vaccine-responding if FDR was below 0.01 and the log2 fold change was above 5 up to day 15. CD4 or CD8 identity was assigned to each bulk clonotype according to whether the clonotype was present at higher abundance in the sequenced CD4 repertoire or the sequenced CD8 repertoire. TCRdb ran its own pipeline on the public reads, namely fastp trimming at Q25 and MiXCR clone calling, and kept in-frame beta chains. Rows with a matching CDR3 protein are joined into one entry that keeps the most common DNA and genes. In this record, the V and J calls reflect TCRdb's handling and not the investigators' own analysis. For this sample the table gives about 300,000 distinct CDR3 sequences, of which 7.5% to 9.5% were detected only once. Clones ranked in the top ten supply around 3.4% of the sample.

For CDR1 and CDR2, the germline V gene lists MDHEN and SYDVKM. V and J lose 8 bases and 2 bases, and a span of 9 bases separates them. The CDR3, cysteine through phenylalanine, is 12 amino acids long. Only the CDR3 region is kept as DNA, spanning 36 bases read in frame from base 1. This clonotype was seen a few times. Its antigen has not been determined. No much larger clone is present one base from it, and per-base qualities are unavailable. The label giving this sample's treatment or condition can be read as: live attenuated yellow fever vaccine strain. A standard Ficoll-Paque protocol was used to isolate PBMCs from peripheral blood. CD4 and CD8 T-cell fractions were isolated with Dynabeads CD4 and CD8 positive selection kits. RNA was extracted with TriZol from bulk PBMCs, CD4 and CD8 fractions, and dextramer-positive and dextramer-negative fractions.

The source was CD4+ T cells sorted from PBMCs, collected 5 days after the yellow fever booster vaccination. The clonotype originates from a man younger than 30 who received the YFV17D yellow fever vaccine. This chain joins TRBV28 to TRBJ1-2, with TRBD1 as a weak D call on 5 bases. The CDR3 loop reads CASGQGNYGYTF. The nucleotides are TGTGCCAGCGGGCAGGGCAACTATGGCTACACCTTC.